These 3 T cell receptor beta chains came from one sample sequenced in a study of T cells in Graves' hyperthyroidism and ophthalmopathy. Template material for amplifying TCR beta CDR3 regions consisted of RNA transcripts. The HTBI primer set drove a first-round RT-PCR of the TCR CDR3. TCRdb recomputed calls from the multiplex PCR reads with MiXCR, one row per CDR3 protein. The sample gives around 350,000 distinct CDR3 sequences, approximately 20% of which show up once; around 4% is in the top ten. Material for sequencing was blood. The receptors come from a woman in her late teens or twenties with Graves' hyperthyroidism.

This clonotype was counted at least ten times. CDR3 DNA sequence: TGCAGTGCTAGAGATCTAGAACCAGGGCGGAACTATGGCTACACCTTC. It yields the protein CSARDLEPGRNYGYTF. The chain employs TRBV20-1 and TRBJ1-2; D is perhaps TRBD1 (5 bases). Between the trimmed V and J ends, which lost 0 bases and 2 bases, there was a span of 16 bases. Germline CDR1 reads DFQATT; CDR2 reads SNEGSKA (reference sequence). The CDR3 spans 16 residues.

This clonotype showed up many times. The V call is TRBV7-2, the J call TRBJ2-7, with D perhaps assigned TRBD1 or TRBD2 (7 bases each). This CDR3 region has 14 residues. V lost 8 bases and J lost 1, with 15 bases in between. Per germline, CDR1 SGHTA and CDR2 FQGNSA. The CDR3 region is CASAGRGGSYEQYF. The CDR3 DNA sequence: TGTGCCAGCGCGGGCAGGGGGGGGTCCTACGAGCAGTACTTC.

This clonotype was seen repeatedly, ten times or more. J is TRBJ2-2 and V is TRBV30, with TRBD2 identical over 8 bases. The germline V gene encodes CDR1 GTSNPN and CDR2 SVGIG (reference sequence). With V trimmed by 4 bases and J by 3 bases, 13 bases remained unmatched. This CDR3 has 17 residues. Here the CDR3 reads CAWTGTSGQVYTGELFF. As DNA, the CDR3 is TGTGCCTGGACGGGAACTAGCGGCCAGGTCTACACCGGGGAGCTGTTTTTT.